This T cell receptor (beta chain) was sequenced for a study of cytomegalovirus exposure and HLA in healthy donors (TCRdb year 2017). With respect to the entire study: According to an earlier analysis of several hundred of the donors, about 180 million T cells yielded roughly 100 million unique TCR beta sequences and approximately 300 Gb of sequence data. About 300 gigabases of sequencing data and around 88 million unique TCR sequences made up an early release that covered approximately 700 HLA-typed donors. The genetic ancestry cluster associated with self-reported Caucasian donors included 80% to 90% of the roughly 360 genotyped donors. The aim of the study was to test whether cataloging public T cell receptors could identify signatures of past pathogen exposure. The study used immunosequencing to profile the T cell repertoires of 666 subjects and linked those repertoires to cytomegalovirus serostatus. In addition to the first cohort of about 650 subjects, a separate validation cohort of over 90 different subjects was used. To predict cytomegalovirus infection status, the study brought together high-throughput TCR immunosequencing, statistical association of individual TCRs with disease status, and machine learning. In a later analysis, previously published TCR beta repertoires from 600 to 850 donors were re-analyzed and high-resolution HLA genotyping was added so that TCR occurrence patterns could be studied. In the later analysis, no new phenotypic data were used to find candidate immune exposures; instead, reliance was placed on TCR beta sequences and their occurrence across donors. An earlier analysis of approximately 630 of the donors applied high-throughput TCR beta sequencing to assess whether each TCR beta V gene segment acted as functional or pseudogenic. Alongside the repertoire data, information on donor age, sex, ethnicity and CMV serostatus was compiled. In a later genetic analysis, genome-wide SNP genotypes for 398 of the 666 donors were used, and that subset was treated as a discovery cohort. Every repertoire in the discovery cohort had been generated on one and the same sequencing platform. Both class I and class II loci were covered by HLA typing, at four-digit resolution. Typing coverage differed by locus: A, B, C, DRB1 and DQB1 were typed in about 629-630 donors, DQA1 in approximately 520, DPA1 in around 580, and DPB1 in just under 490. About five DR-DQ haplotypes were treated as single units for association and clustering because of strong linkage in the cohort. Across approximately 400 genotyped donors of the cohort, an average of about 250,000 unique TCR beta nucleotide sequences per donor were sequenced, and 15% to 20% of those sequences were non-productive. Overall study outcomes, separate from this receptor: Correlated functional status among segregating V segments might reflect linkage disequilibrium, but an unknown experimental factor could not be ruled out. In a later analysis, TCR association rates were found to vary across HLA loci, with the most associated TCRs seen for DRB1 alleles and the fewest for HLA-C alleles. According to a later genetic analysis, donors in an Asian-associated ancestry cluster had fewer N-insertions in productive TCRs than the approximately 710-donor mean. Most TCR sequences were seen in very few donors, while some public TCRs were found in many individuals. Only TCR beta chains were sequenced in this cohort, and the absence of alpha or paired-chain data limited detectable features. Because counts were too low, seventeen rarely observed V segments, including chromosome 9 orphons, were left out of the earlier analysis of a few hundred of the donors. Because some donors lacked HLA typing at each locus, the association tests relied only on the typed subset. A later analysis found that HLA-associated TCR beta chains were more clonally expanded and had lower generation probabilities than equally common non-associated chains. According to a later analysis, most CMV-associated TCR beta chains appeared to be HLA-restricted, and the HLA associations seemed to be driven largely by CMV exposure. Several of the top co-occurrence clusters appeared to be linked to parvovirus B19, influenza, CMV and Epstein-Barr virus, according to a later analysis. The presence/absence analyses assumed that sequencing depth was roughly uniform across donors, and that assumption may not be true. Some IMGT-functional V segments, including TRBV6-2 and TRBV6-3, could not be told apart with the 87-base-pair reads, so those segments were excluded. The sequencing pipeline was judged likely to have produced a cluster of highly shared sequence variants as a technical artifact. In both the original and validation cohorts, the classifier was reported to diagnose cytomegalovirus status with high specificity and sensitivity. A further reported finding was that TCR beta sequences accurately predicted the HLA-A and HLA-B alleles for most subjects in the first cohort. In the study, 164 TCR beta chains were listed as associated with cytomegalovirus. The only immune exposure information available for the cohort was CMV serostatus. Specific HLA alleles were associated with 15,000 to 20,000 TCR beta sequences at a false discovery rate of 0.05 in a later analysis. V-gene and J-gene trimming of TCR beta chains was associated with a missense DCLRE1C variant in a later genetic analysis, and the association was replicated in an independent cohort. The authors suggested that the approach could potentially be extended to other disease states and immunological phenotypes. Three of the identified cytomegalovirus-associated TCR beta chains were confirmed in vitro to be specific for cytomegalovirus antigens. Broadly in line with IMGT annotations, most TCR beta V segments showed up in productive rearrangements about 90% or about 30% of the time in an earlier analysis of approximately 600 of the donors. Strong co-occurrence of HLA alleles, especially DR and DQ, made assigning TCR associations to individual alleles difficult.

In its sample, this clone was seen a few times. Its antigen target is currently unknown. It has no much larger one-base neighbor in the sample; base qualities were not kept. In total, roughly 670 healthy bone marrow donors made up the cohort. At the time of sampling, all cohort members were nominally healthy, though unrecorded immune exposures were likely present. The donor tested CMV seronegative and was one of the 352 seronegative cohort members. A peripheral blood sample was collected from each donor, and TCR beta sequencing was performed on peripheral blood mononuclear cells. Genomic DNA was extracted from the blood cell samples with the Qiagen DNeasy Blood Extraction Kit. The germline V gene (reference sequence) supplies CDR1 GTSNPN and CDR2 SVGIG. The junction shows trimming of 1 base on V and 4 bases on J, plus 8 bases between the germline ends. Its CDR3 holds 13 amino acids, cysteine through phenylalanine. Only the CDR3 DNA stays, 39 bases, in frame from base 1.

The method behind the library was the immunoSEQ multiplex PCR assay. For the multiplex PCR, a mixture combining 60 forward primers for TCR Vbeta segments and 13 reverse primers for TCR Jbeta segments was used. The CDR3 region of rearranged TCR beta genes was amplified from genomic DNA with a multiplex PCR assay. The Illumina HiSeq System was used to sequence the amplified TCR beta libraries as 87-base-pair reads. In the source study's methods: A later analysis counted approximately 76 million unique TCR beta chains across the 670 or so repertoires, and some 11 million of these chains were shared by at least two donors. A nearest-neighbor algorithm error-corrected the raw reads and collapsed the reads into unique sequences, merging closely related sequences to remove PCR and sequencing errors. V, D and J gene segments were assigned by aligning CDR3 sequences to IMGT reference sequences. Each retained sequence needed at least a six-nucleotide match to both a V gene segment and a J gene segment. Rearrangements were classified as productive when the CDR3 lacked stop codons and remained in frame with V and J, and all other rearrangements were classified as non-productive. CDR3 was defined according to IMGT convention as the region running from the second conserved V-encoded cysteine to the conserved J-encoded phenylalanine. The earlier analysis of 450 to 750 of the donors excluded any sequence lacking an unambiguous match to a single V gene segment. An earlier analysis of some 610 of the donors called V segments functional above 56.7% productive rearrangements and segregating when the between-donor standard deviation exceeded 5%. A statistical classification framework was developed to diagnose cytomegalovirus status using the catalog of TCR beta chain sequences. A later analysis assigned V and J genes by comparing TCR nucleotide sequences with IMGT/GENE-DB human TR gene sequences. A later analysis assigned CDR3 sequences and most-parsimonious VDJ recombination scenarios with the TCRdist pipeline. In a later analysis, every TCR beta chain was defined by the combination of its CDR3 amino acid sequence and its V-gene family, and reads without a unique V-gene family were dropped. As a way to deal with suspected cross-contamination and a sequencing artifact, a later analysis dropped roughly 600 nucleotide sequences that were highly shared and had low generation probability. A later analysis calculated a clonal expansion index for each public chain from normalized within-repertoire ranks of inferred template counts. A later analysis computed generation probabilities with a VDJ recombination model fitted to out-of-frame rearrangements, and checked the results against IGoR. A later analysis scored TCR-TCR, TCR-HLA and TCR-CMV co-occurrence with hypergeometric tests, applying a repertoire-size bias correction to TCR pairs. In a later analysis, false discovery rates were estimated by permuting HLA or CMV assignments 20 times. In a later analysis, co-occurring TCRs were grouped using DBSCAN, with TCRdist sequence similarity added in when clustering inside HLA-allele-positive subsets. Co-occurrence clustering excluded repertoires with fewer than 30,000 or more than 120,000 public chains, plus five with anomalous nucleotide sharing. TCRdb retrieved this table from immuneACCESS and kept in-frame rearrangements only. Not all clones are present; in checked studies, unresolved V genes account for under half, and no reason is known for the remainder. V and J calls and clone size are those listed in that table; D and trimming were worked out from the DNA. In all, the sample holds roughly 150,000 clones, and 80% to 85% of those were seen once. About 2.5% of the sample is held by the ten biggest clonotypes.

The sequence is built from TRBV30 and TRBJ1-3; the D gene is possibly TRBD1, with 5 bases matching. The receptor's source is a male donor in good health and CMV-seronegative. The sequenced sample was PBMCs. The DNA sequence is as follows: TGTGCCTGGAGTGCAGGGAACGGAAACACCATATATTTT. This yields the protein CAWSAGNGNTIYF.